Sequencing of this T cell receptor (beta chain) was carried out in a study of blood T cell repertoires in COVID-19 (dated by TCRdb to 2018 to 2020). About the investigation overall: Samples from collaborators originated in the United States, Italy and Spain and spanned both the acute and convalescent phases of COVID-19. Deeply sampled blood TCRbeta repertoires from subjects exposed to, actively infected with, or recovered from COVID-19 were included in the dataset. A de-identified subject ID, COVID-19 status, age in years and sex were almost always included in the sample metadata. The samples were drawn from the first 160 participants of the ongoing ImmuneRACE study and from more than 1,000 subjects provided by 6 global collaborators. The prospective study material was composed of cDNA or gDNA derived from T cells, B-cell-depleted T cells, or PBMCs. The repertoires were released in a freely available public database meant as a resource for research on the immune response to SARS-CoV-2. Where HLA class I and class II types were available, the types were taken from metadata supplied by the sample provider, not from assay-based typing.

The CDR3 covers 12 residues, taking in both the cysteine and the phenylalanine. CDR3 DNA only is kept here, 36 bases in frame from base 1. For CDR1 and CDR2, the germline V gene lists SQVTM and ANQGSEA. Here V drops 6 bases and J drops 12 bases, and the junction holds 7 bases not matched to any gene. In this sample, this clone turned up once. The antigen it recognizes is unknown. No base quality information exists; no much larger clone differs at one position. The immunoSEQ Assay, a bias-controlled multiplex PCR, was used to amplify TCRbeta CDR3 regions from genomic DNA. The paper's data handling went like this. The number of nucleated cells in each sample was estimated from the amplification of reference gene primers within the assay. To quantify the absolute abundance of each unique TCRbeta CDR3 rearrangement, sequence reads were collapsed and filtered. For each sample, productive Simpson clonality was calculated by taking the square root of Simpson's diversity index across productive rearrangements. The table was pulled from immuneACCESS by TCRdb, which kept in-frame rearrangements only. Such tables lose some clones; where checked, under half of the loss comes from unresolved V genes, and the rest has no known cause. V, J and clone size were drawn from that table, and D and trimming were deduced from the DNA. This sample holds 280,000 or so clones; around 87% were observed only once. 2.1% of the sample comes from the top ten.

A second Seattle source provided samples from volunteer blood donors who had recovered from COVID-19. Each collaborating institution followed its own protocols to collect whole blood in K2EDTA tubes. For TCRbeta analysis, collaborator samples were shipped as frozen whole blood, as isolated PBMCs, or as DNA extracted from either sample type. Overall results and qualifications from the work: The amount of clinical and demographic metadata varied by source and participant and was provided uncurated.

The rearrangement joined TRBV29-1 to TRBJ2-1, with TRBD2 identical over 11 junction bases. Sequencing used peripheral blood. The receptor's source is a young woman who had recovered from COVID-19. The CDR3 in this case is CSVVAGGPRQFF. The DNA reads TGCAGCGTGGTAGCGGGAGGGCCTCGGCAGTTCTTC.